This entry is about one T cell receptor beta chain. Template switching by 5'RACE with UMIs generated the TCR beta cDNA. TCRdb re-called the 5' RACE reads and shows each CDR3 protein once, DNA omitted. The ten most abundant clones cover more than 7% of a sample with approximately 460,000 distinct CDR3 sequences. The sample belongs to a study of T cells expressing NK-cell markers. This CDR3 is built from 15 residues. Germline loops: CDR1 LGHDT, CDR2 YNNKEL (reference sequence). This clonotype originated in a woman aged 18-70 years in good health. The specimen sequenced was blood T cells: a sorted CD56 or NKG2C T cell subset, CD4+ or CD8+ T cells, or bulk PBMC T cells (not recorded which). This chain connects TRBV3-1 to TRBJ2-1; TCRdb's D call of TRBD2 is untestable without DNA. CDR3 amino acids: CASSYRALSYNEQFF.